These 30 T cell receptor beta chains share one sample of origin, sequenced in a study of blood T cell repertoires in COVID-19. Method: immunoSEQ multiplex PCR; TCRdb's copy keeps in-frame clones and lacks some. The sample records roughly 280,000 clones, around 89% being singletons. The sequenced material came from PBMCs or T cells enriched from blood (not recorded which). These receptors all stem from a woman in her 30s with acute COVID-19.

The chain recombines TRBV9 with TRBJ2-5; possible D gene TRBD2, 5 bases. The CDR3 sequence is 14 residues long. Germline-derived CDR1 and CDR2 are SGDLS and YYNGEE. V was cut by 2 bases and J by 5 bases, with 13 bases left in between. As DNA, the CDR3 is TGTGCCAGCAGCGTGGAGGTCGGGCGGGAGACCCAGTACTTC. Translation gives CASSVEVGRETQYF.

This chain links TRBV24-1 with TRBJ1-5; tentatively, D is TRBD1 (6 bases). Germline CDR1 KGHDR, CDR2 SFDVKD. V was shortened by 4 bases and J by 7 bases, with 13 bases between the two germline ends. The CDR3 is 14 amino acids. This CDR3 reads CATSDAQGHQPQHF. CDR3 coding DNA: TGTGCCACCAGTGACGCACAGGGCCACCAGCCCCAGCATTTT.

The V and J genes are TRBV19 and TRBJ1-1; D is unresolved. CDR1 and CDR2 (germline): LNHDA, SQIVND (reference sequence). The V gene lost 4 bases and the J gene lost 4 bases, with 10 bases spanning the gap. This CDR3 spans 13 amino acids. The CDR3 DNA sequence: TGTGCCAGTAGTACAAGGCGAGGCACTGAAGCTTTCTTT. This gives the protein CASSTRRGTEAFF.

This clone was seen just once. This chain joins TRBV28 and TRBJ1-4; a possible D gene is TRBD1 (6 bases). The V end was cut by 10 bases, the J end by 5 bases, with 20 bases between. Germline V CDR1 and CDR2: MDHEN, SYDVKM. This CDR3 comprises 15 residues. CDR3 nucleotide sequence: TGTGCCACCAGACCCCCGACAGGAAACAATGAAAAACTGTTTTTT. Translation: CATRPPTGNNEKLFF.

The CDR3 DNA is TGTGCCTGGACCCAAGCGGGGGCCGAATTTGAGCAGTTCTTC. Its translation is CAWTQAGAEFEQFF. V gene TRBV30 combines with J gene TRBJ2-1, with TRBD2 matching over 8 bases. V shed 4 bases and J 9 bases; nucleotides not matched to a gene: 11. Germline CDR1 reads GTSNPN; CDR2 reads SVGIG (reference sequence). The CDR3 loop spans 14 amino acids.

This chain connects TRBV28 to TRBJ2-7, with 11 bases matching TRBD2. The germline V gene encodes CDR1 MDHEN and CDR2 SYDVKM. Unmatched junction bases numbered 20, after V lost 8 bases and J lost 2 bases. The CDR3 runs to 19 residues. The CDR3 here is CASLSSTGTSGEGTYEQYF. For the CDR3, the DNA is TGTGCCAGCCTATCTTCTACCGGGACTAGCGGAGAGGGGACCTACGAGCAGTACTTC. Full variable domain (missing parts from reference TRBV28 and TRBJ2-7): DVKVTQSSRYLVKRTGEKVFLECVQDMDHENMFWYRQDPGLGLRLIYFSYDVKMKEKGDIPEGYSVSREKKERFSLILESASTNQTSMYLCASLSSTGTSGEGTYEQYFGPGTRLTVT.

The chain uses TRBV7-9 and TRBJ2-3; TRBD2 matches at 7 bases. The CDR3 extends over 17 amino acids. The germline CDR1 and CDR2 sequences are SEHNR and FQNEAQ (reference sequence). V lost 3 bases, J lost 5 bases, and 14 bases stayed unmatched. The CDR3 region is CASSFRDYGNLRDTQYF. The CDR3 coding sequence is TGTGCCAGCAGCTTCCGGGACTACGGAAATTTGAGAGATACGCAGTATTTT. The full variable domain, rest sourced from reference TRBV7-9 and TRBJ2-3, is DTGVSQNPRHKITKRGQNVTFRCDPISEHNRLYWYRQTLGQGPEFLTYFQNEAQLEKSRLLSDRFSAERPKGSFSTLEIQRTEQGDSAMYLCASSFRDYGNLRDTQYFGPGTRLTVL.

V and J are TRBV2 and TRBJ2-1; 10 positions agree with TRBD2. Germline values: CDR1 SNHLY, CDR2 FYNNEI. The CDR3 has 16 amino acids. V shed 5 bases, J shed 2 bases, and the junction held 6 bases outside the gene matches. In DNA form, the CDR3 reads TGTGCCAGCAGTACTGGACTAGCGGTCGCCTACAATGAGCAGTTCTTC. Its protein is CASSTGLAVAYNEQFF.

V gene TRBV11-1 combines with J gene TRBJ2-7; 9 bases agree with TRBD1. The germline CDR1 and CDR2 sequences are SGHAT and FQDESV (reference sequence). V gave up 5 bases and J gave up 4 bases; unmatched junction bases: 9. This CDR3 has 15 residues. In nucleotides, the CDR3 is TGTGCCAGCAGCGATGGACAGGGGCCTCTATACGAGCAGTACTTC. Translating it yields CASSDGQGPLYEQYF.

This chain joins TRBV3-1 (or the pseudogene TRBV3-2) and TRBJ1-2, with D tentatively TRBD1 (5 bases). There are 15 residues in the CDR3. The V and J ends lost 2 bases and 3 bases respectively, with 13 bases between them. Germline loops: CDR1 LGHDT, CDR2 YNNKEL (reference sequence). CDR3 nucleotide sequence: TGTGCCAGCAGCCAAAAGGGCAGGGTCCACTATGGCTACACCTTC. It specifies CASSQKGRVHYGYTF.

DNA of the CDR3: TGTGCCAGCAGCCTCGCGGCGGGAGGGTTTTACAATGAGCAGTTCTTC. This sequence encodes CASSLAAGGFYNEQFF. V and J are TRBV28 and TRBJ2-1; 9 positions agree with TRBD2. The CDR3 covers 16 residues. Trimming at V came to 6 bases and at J to 4 bases, leaving 10 bases not matched to a gene. Germline CDR1 MDHEN, CDR2 SYDVKM.

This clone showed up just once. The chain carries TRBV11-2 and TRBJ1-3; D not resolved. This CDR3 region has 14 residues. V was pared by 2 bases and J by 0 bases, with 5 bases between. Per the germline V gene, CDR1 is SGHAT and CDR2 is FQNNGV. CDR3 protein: CASSLSLSGNTIYF. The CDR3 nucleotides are TGTGCCAGCAGCTTATCCCTCTCTGGAAACACCATATATTTT. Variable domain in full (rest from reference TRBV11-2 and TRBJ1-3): EAGVAQSPRYKIIEKRQSVAFWCNPISGHATLYWYQQILGQGPKLLIQFQNNGVVDDSQLPKDRFSAERLKGVDSTLKIQPAKLEDSAVYLCASSLSLSGNTIYFGEGSWLTVV.

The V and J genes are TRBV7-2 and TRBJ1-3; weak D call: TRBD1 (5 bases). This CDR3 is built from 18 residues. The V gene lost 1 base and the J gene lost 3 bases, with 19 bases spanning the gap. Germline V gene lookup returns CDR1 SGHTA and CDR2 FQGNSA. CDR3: CASSLGSSHQGFGNTIYF. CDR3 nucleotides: TGTGCCAGCAGCTTAGGCAGCTCCCACCAGGGTTTTGGAAACACCATATATTTT.

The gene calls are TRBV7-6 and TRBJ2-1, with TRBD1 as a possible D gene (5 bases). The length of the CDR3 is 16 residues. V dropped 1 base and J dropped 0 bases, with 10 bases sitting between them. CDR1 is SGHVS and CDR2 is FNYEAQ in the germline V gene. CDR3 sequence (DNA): TGTGCCAGCAGCTTAGAAGGGGCTAGCTCCTACAATGAGCAGTTCTTC. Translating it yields CASSLEGASSYNEQFF.

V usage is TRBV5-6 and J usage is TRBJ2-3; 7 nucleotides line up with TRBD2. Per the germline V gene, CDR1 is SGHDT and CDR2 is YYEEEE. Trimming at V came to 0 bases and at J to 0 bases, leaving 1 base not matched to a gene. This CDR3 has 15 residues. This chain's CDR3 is CASSLAGGSTDTQYF. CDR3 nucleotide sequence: TGTGCCAGCAGCTTGGCCGGGGGGAGCACAGATACGCAGTATTTT. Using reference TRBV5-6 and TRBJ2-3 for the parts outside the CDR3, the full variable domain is DAGVTQSPTHLIKTRGQQVTLRCSPKSGHDTVSWYQQALGQGPQFIFQYYEEEERQRGNFPDRFSGHQFPNYSSELNVNALLLGDSALYLCASSLAGGSTDTQYFGPGTRLTVL.

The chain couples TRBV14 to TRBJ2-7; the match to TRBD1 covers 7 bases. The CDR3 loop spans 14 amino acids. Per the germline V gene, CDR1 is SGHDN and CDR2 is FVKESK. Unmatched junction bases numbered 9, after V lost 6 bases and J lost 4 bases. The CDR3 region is CASSIKGARYEQYF. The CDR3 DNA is TGTGCCAGCAGTATTAAGGGGGCCAGATACGAGCAGTACTTC.

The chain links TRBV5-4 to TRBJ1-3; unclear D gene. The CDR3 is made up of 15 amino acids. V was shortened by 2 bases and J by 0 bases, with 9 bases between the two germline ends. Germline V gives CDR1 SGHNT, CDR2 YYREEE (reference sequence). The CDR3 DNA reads TGTGCCAGCAGCTTAGGCACTAGCTCTGGAAACACCATATATTTT. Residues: CASSLGTSSGNTIYF.

The CDR3 here is CSVEDRRSYEQYF. The CDR3 DNA reads as TGCAGCGTTGAAGATCGCAGATCCTACGAGCAGTACTTC. The rearrangement links TRBV29-1 to TRBJ2-7; D not certain. From germline, CDR1 is SQVTM and CDR2 ANQGSEA. This CDR3 spans 13 amino acids. Trimming left V 0 bases short and J 1 base short, with 7 bases between.

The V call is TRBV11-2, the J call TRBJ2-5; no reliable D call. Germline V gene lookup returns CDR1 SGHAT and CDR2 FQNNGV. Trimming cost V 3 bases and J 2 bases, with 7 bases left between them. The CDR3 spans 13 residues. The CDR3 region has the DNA TGTGCCAGCAGCTTGGGCGCGCAAGAGACCCAGTACTTC. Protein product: CASSLGAQETQYF.

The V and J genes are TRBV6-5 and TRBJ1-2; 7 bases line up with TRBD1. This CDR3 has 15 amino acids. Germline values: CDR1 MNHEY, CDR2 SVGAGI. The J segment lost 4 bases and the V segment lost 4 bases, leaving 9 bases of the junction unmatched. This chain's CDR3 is CASSSDWTGGYGYTF. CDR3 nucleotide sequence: TGTGCCAGCAGTTCCGACTGGACAGGAGGCTATGGCTACACCTTC.

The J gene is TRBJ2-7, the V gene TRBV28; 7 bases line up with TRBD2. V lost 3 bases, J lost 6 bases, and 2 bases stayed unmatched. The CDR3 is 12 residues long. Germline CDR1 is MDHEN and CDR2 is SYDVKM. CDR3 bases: TGTGCCAGCAGTTTCGTAGCGGGCGAGCAGTACTTC. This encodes CASSFVAGEQYF.

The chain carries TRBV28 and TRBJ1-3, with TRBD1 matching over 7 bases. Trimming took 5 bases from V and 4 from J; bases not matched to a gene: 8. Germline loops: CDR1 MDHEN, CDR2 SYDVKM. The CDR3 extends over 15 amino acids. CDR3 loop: CASSLTGVGGNTIYF. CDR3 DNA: TGTGCCAGCAGTCTCACAGGGGTTGGAGGAAACACCATATATTTT.

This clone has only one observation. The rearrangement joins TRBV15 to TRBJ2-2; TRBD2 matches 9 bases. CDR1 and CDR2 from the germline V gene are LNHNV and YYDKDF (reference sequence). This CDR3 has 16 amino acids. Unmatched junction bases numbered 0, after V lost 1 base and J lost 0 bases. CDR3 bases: TGTGCCACCAGCAGAGGACTAGCGGCGAACACCGGGGAGCTGTTTTTT. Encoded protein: CATSRGLAANTGELFF. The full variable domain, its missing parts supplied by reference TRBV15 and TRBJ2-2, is DAMVIQNPRYQVTQFGKPVTLSCSQTLNHNVMYWYQQKSSQAPKLLFHYYDKDFNNEADTPDNFQSRRPNTSFCFLDIRSPGLGDTAMYLCATSRGLAANTGELFFGEGSRLTVL.

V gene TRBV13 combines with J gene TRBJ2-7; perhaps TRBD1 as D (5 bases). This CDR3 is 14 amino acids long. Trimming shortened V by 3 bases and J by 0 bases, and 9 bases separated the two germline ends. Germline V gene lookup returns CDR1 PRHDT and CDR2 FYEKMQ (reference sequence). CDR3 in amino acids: CASSLGDSSYEQYF. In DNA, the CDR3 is TGTGCCAGCAGCTTGGGTGACAGCTCCTACGAGCAGTACTTC.

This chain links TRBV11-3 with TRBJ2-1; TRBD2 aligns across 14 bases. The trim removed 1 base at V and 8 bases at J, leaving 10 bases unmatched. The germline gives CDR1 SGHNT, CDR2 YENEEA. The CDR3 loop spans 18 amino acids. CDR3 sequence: CASSLGGFGTSGSHEQFF. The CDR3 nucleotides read TGTGCCAGCAGCTTAGGCGGGTTCGGGACTAGCGGGAGTCATGAGCAGTTCTTC.

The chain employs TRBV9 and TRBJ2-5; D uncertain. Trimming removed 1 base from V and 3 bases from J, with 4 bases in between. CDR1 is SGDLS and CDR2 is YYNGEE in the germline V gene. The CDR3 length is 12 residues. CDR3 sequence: CASSVREETQYF. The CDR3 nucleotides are TGTGCCAGCAGCGTACGAGAAGAGACCCAGTACTTC.

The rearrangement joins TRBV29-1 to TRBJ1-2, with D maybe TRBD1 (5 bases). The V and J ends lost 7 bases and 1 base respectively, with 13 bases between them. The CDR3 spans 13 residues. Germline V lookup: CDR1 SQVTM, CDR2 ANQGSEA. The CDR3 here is CSALDNINYGYTF. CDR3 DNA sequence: TGCAGCGCATTGGACAATATTAACTATGGCTACACCTTC.

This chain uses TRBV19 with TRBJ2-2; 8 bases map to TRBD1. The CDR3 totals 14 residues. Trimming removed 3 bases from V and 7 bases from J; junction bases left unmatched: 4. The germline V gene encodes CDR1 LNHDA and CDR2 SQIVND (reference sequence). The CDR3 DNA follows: TGTGCCAGTAGTATGCAGGGGGCCTACGGGGAGCTGTTTTTT. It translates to CASSMQGAYGELFF.

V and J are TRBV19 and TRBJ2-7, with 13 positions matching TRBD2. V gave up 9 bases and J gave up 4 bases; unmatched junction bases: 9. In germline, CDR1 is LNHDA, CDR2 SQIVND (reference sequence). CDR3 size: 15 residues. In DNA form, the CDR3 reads TGTGCCAGCTCAACTGGGACTAGCGGGAAGTACGAGCAGTACTTC. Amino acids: CASSTGTSGKYEQYF.

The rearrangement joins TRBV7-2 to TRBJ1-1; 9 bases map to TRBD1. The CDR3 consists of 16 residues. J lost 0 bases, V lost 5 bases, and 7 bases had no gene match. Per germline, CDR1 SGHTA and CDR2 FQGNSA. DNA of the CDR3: TGTGCCAGCAGCAAAGAGGGACAGGGATTGAACACTGAAGCTTTCTTT. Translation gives CASSKEGQGLNTEAFF.